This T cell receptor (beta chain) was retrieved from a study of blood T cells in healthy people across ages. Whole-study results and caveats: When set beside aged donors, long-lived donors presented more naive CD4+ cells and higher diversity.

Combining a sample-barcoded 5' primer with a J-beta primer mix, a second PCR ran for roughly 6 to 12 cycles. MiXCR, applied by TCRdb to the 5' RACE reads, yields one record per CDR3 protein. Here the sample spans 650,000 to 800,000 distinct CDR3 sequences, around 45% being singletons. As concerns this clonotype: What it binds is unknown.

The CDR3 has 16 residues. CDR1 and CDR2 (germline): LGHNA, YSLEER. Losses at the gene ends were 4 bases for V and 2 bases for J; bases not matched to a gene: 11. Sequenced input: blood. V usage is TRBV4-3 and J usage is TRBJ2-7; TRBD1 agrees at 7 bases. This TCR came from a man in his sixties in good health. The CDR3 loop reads CASSRSTGRYPYEQYF. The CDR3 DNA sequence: TGCGCCAGCAGCCGATCGACAGGGAGATACCCCTACGAGCAGTACTTC.